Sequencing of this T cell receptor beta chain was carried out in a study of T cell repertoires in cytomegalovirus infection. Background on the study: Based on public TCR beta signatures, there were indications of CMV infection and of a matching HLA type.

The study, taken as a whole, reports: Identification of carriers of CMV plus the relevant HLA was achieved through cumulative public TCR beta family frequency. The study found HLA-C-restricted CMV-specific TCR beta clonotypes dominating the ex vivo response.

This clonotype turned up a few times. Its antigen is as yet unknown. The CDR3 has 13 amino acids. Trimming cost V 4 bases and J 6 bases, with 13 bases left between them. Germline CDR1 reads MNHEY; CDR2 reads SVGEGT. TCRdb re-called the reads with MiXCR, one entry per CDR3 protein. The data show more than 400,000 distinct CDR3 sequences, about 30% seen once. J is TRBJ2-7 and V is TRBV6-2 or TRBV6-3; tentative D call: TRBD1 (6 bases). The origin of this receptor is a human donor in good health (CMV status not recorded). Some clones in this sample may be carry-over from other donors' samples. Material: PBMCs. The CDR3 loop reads CASSWQGGGEQYF. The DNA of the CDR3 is TGTGCCAGCAGTTGGCAAGGGGGTGGCGAGCAGTACTTC.